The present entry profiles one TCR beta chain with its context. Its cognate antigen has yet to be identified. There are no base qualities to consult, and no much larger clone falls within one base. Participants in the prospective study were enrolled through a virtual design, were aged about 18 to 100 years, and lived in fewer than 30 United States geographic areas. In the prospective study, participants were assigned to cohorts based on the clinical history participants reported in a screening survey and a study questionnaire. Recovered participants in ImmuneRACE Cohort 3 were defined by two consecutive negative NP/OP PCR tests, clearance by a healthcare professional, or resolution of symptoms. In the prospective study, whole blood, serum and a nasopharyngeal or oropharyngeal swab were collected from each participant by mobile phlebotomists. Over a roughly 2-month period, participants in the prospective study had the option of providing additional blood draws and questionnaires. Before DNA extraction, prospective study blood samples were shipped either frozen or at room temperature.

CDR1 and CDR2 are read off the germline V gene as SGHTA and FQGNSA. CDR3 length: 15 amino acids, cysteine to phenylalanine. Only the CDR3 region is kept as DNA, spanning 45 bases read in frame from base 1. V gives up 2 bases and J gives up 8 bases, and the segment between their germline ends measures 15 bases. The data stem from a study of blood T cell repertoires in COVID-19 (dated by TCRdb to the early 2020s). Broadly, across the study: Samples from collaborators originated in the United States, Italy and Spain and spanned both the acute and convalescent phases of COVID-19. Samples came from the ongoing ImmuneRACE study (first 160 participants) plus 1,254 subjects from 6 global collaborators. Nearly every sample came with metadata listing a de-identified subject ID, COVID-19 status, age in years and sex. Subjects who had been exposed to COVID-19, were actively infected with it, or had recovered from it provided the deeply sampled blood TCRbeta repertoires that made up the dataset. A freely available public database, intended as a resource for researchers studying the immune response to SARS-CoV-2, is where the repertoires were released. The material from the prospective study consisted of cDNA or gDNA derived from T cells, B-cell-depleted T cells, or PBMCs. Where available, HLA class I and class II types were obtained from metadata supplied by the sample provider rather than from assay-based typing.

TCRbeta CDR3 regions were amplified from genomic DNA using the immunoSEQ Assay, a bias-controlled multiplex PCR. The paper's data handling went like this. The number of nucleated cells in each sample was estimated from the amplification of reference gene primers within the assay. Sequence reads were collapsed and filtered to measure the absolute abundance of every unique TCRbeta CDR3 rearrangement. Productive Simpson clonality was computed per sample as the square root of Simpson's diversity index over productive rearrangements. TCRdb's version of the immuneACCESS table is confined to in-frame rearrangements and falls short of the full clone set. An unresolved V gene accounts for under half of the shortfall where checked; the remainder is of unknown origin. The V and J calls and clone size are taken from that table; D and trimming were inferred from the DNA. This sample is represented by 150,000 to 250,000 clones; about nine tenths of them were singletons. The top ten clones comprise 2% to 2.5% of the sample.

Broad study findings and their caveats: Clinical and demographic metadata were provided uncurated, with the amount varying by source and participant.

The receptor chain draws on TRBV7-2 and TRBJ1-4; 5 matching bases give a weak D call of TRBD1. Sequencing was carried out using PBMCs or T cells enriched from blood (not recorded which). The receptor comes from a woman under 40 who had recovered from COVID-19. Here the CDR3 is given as CASSLMGGEGEKLFF. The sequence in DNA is TGTGCCAGCAGCTTAATGGGAGGGGAGGGGGAAAAACTGTTTTTT.